Following are 20 T cell receptor beta chains from one sample sequenced in a study of blood T cell repertoires in COVID-19. The repertoire was sequenced with immunoSEQ multiplex PCR; TCRdb's copy has only in-frame clones and lacks some. Found here are some 51,000 clones, around 93% of them singletons; the top ten hold approximately 3%. Sequencing was done on a sample of peripheral blood. These receptors came from a middle-aged man with acute or convalescent COVID-19.

The genes are TRBV5-1 and TRBJ1-1; D gene ambiguous. Between the trimmed V and J ends, which lost 4 bases and 1 base, there was a span of 8 bases. In germline, CDR1 is SGHRS, CDR2 YFSETQ. This CDR3 comprises 13 residues. The CDR3 region has the DNA TGCGCCAGCAGCCTTGACACGAACACTGAAGCTTTCTTT. This gives the protein CASSLDTNTEAFF. The variable domain in full, with the rest retrieved from reference TRBV5-1 and TRBJ1-1, is KAGVTQTPRYLIKTRGQQVTLSCSPISGHRSVSWYQQTPGQGLQFLFEYFSETQRNKGNFPGRFSGRQFSNSRSEMNVSTLELGDSALYLCASSLDTNTEAFFGQGTRLTVV.

This chain joins TRBV7-9 and TRBJ1-2, with D possibly TRBD1 on 5 matching bases. The CDR3 extends over 17 amino acids. The germline CDR1 and CDR2 sequences are SEHNR and FQNEAQ (reference sequence). V dropped 1 base and J dropped 2 bases, with 17 bases sitting between them. The CDR3 DNA reads TGTGCCAGCAGCTTAGAGGATCGCCCAGGGTCAAACTATGGCTACACCTTC. This sequence encodes CASSLEDRPGSNYGYTF.

The chain employs TRBV10-1 and TRBJ2-1; weak D call: TRBD1 (6 bases). Germline lookup yields CDR1 WNHNN and CDR2 SYGVQD (reference sequence). Trimming left V 3 bases short and J 2 bases short, with 11 bases between. This CDR3 contains 15 residues. CDR3 sequence: CASSDGQGTYNEQFF. The CDR3 region has the DNA TGCGCCAGCAGTGACGGGCAGGGGACCTACAATGAGCAGTTCTTC.

This chain links TRBV23-1 with TRBJ1-6, with TRBD1 as a possible D gene (5 bases). TRBV23-1 qualifies as an ORF whose function is uncertain. Trimming shortened V by 6 bases and J by 6 bases, and 9 bases separated the two germline ends. This CDR3 region has 13 residues. In nucleotides, the CDR3 is TGCGCCAGCAGAAATCAGGGTAATTCACCCCTCCACTTT. Amino acid sequence: CASRNQGNSPLHF.

The rearrangement uses TRBV24-1 and TRBJ2-1, with unresolved D. Germline loops: CDR1 KGHDR, CDR2 SFDVKD. This CDR3 is 13 amino acids long. V was shortened by 4 bases and J by 6 bases, with 9 bases between the two germline ends. The CDR3 loop reads CATSDHASNEQFF. Here the CDR3 DNA reads TGTGCCACCAGTGACCACGCTAGCAATGAGCAGTTCTTC.

The CDR3 DNA reads TGCGCCAGCACCACCCTAGCGGGGGGGCGAGGGGGCTACAATGAGCAGTTCTTC. It yields the protein CASTTLAGGRGGYNEQFF. The V gene is TRBV5-1, the J gene TRBJ2-1; 12 nucleotides align to TRBD2. Losses at the gene ends were 6 bases for V and 3 bases for J; bases not matched to a gene: 13. This CDR3 has 18 amino acids. The V gene's germline CDR1 is SGHRS and CDR2 YFSETQ. Supplemented by reference TRBV5-1 and TRBJ2-1, the full variable domain reads KAGVTQTPRYLIKTRGQQVTLSCSPISGHRSVSWYQQTPGQGLQFLFEYFSETQRNKGNFPGRFSGRQFSNSRSEMNVSTLELGDSALYLCASTTLAGGRGGYNEQFFGPGTRLTVL.

CDR3 sequence: CASTDLTSGGVEQFF. The CDR3 DNA reads TGTGCCAGCACCGACCTGACTAGCGGGGGAGTCGAGCAGTTCTTC. The chain uses TRBV2 and TRBJ2-1; the match to TRBD2 covers 12 bases. The V gene's germline CDR1 is SNHLY and CDR2 FYNNEI. The CDR3 has 15 residues. The J segment lost 10 bases and the V segment lost 7 bases, leaving 11 bases of the junction unmatched.

This clone was found a few times. CDR3 DNA: TGTGCCAGCAGTCTCCTACAGGAGAACACTGAAGCTTTCTTT. Its translation is CASSLLQENTEAFF. The chain has TRBV28 and TRBJ1-1; TRBD1 might be the D (5 bases). The CDR3 runs 14 residues. Trimming shortened V by 5 bases and J by 1 base, and 11 bases separated the two germline ends. Looked up from germline, CDR1 is MDHEN and CDR2 is SYDVKM. Supplemented by reference TRBV28 and TRBJ1-1, the full variable domain reads DVKVTQSSRYLVKRTGEKVFLECVQDMDHENMFWYRQDPGLGLRLIYFSYDVKMKEKGDIPEGYSVSREKKERFSLILESASTNQTSMYLCASSLLQENTEAFFGQGTRLTVV.

V and J are TRBV4-1 and TRBJ2-2, with D maybe TRBD2 (6 bases). CDR3 length equals 15 residues. The V gene's germline CDR1 is MGHRA and CDR2 YSYEKL. V lost 1 base, J lost 5 bases, and 11 bases lay in between. The CDR3 protein is CASSQGLAQTGELFF. The CDR3 DNA follows: TGCGCCAGCAGCCAAGGTCTAGCGCAGACCGGGGAGCTGTTTTTT.

This rearrangement joins TRBV11-2 to TRBJ1-2, with 7 bases that match TRBD1. Germline V CDR1 and CDR2: SGHAT, FQNNGV. The V and J ends lost 6 bases and 2 bases, in that order; junction bases with no gene match: 9. This CDR3 is 15 amino acids long. CDR3 region: CASSLRQGWNYGYTF. In DNA, the CDR3 is TGTGCCAGCAGTTTACGACAGGGATGGAACTATGGCTACACCTTC.

The genes are TRBV4-1 and TRBJ2-5; 7 bases align to TRBD1. In germline, CDR1 is MGHRA, CDR2 YSYEKL. The CDR3 loop spans 14 amino acids. Trimming took 0 bases from V and 3 from J; bases not matched to a gene: 1. Here the CDR3 reads CASSQEGTEETQYF. CDR3 DNA: TGCGCCAGCAGCCAAGAAGGGACAGAAGAGACCCAGTACTTC.

This clone was found a few times. The V and J genes are TRBV5-1 and TRBJ1-4; D is unresolved. The CDR3 has 15 residues. Between the trimmed V and J ends, which lost 0 bases and 4 bases, there was a span of 10 bases. Per the germline V gene, CDR1 is SGHRS and CDR2 is YFSETQ. CDR3 region: CASSLDTALNEKLFF. Written as DNA, the CDR3 is TGCGCCAGCAGCTTGGATACAGCTCTTAATGAAAAACTGTTTTTT.

This rearrangement joins TRBV6-4 to TRBJ2-1; D possibly corresponds to TRBD1 (6 bases). The CDR3 is 14 residues long. The germline V gene has CDR1 MRHNA and CDR2 SNTAGT. With 3 bases removed from V and 2 bases from J, the gap between germline ends came to 8 bases. Here the CDR3 reads CASSEGAAYNEQFF. DNA of the CDR3: TGTGCCAGCAGTGAGGGGGCGGCCTACAATGAGCAGTTCTTC.

The chain joins TRBV28 to TRBJ1-1, with D hard to call. The CDR3 has 14 residues. Trimming stripped 7 bases from V and 8 bases from J, with 20 bases between. Germline-derived CDR1 and CDR2 are MDHEN and SYDVKM. The CDR3 loop reads CASITRPSGTEAFF. The CDR3 coding sequence is TGTGCCAGCATCACCAGACCGTCGGGAACCGAAGCTTTCTTT.

This chain connects TRBV11-3 to TRBJ2-1, with 7 bases aligning to TRBD2. The CDR3 runs 15 residues. J gave up 9 bases and V 0 bases, and 8 bases lay outside the gene matches. Germline V gene sequence: CDR1 SGHNT, CDR2 YENEEA. CDR3 coding DNA: TGTGCCAGCAGCTTAGATTTAAGGTCGGGGGGTGAGCAGTTCTTC. Translation gives CASSLDLRSGGEQFF.

The J gene is TRBJ2-7, the V gene TRBV7-2; possible D gene TRBD1, 5 bases. Germline V gives CDR1 SGHTA, CDR2 FQGNSA. This CDR3 has 17 residues. V lost 0 bases to trimming and J lost 3 bases, with 18 bases between them. The CDR3: CASSLASTGSRIYEQYF. CDR3 sequence (DNA): TGTGCCAGCAGCTTAGCTTCCACAGGCTCAAGGATCTACGAGCAGTACTTC.

J is TRBJ1-6 and V is TRBV9; D remains unclear. This CDR3 comprises 14 residues. V was pared by 4 bases and J by 7 bases, with 12 bases between. In germline, CDR1 is SGDLS, CDR2 YYNGEE. The CDR3 region has the DNA TGTGCCAGCAGCCTCGAGGCACCGAATTCACCCCTCCACTTT. Translated, it gives CASSLEAPNSPLHF.

The V call is TRBV5-1, the J call TRBJ1-1, with a tentative D call TRBD1 (5 bases). The V and J ends lost 0 bases and 0 bases respectively, with 9 bases between them. The CDR3 length is 15 residues. CDR1 and CDR2 from the germline V gene are SGHRS and YFSETQ. The CDR3 DNA reads as TGCGCCAGCAGCTTGGGGGGCAGGTTGAACACTGAAGCTTTCTTT. Translated: CASSLGGRLNTEAFF. The entire variable domain, with the rest obtained from reference TRBV5-1 and TRBJ1-1, is as follows: KAGVTQTPRYLIKTRGQQVTLSCSPISGHRSVSWYQQTPGQGLQFLFEYFSETQRNKGNFPGRFSGRQFSNSRSEMNVSTLELGDSALYLCASSLGGRLNTEAFFGQGTRLTVV.

This sequence joins TRBV11-2 and TRBJ2-1; 12 nucleotides agree with TRBD2. Germline values: CDR1 SGHAT, CDR2 FQNNGV. The CDR3 length is 17 residues. The V segment lost 2 bases and the J segment 0 bases; nucleotides outside the gene matches: 2. The CDR3 DNA reads as TGTGCCAGCAGCTTACTACTAGCGGGGGGCTCCTACAATGAGCAGTTCTTC. Encoded protein: CASSLLLAGGSYNEQFF.

This sequence joins TRBV12-3 or TRBV12-4 and TRBJ1-1; TRBD1 agrees at 8 bases. The V and J ends lost 6 bases and 9 bases, in that order; junction bases with no gene match: 9. This CDR3 is 13 amino acids long. The CDR3: CASSRGQAAKAFF. The CDR3 DNA follows: TGTGCCAGCAGCCGGGGACAGGCGGCCAAAGCTTTCTTT.